The rows below give T cell receptor beta chains drawn from one sample of a study of tumor and adjacent non-tumor tissue in lung cancer. TCRdb itself ran the multiplex PCR reads through MiXCR, one entry per CDR3 protein. The sample lists about 93,000 distinct CDR3 sequences; roughly 70% were seen once. Sequenced sample: lung tumor tissue. Receptors were obtained from a man aged 60 to 75 with non-small cell lung cancer. CDR3s include the opening cysteine and the closing phenylalanine or tryptophan. The D gene is left open where the match is weak. The listing skips clone size in some rows; elsewhere it reads once, few, many or a size class.

v_call	j_call	cdr3_length	clone_size	d_call	cdr3_aa	cdr3_nt
TRBV12-3/TRBV12-4	TRBJ2-1	12	.	.	CVSRTYDNEQFF	TGTGTCAGCAGAACTTATGACAATGAGCAGTTCTTC
TRBV11-2	TRBJ2-1	15	.	.	CASGPHRVMRDEQFF	TGTGCCAGCGGCCCCCACCGGGTGATGAGGGATGAGCAGTTCTTC
TRBV25-1	TRBJ1-3	17	.	.	CAGSELSGRSSGNSIYF	TGTGCCGGCAGTGAACTATCGGGACGGAGCTCTGGAAACAGCATATATTTT
TRBV11-2	TRBJ1-6	16	.	.	CTSTPLGAGANSPLQF	TGTACCAGCACTCCACTGGGTGCAGGGGCAAATTCACCCCTCCAATTT
TRBV6-1	TRBJ1-5	12	.	TRBD1	CASWTGNQPQHF	TGTGCCAGTTGGACAGGGAATCAGCCCCAGCATTTT
TRBV7-9	TRBJ1-2	13	.	.	CAIQGAGDYACTF	.
TRBV6-6	TRBJ2-7	14	many	TRBD1	CASSPGTGSYEQYF	TGTGCCAGCAGCCCCGGGACAGGGTCCTACGAGCAGTACTTC
TRBV4-1	TRBJ2-7	14	many	TRBD1	CASSTRQGPYEQYF	TGCGCCAGCAGCACCCGACAGGGGCCCTACGAGCAGTACTTC
TRBV4-2	TRBJ2-4	19	.	TRBD2	CASSQAQASGSLTKNIQCF	TGTGCCAGTAGCCAAGCGCAGGCTAGCGGATCGTTAACCAAAAACATTCAGTGCTTC
TRBV11-3	TRBJ2-1	15	.	TRBD1	CASSPRGDRANEQLF	TGTGCCAGCAGTCCGCGAGGTGACAGGGCCAATGAGCAGCTCTTC
TRBV4-1	TRBJ2-7	16	many	TRBD2	CASSQDGTSGLYEQYF	TGCGCCAGCAGCCAAGATGGGACTAGCGGGTTATACGAGCAGTACTTC
TRBV20-1	TRBJ2-1	12	once	.	CSDSRQCNEQLF	TGCAGTGATAGCCGACAGTGCAATGAGCAGCTCTTC
TRBV6-1	TRBJ2-1	14	.	TRBD1	CASSEGDRGHGQFF	TGTGCCAGCAGTGAAGGGGACAGGGGGCATGGGCAGTTCTTC
TRBV5-4	TRBJ2-3	18	.	.	CASSSGNLLAGSANTQYF	TGTGCCAGCAGCTCAGGGAACCTACTGGCCGGATCGGCAAATACGCAGTATTTT
TRBV24-1	TRBJ2-7	10	.	.	CTPFSYERYF	TGTACCCCGTTCTCGTACGAGCGGTACTTC
TRBV2	TRBJ2-3	13	.	.	CASSDVGTDTQYF	TGTGCCAGCAGTGATGTAGGGACAGATACGCAGTATTTT
TRBV11-2	TRBJ2-5	15	.	.	CASSFPAGHQETQYF	TGCGCCAGCAGCTTCCCGGCAGGCCACCAAGAGACCCAGTACTTC
TRBV12-3/TRBV12-4	TRBJ2-1	12	.	TRBD1	CTSSRDSNEQLF	TGTACCAGTAGCCGGGACAGCAATGAGCAGCTCTTC
TRBV4-3	TRBJ2-7	16	.	TRBD2	CASSQDKGGGLSEQYF	TGCGCCAGCAGCCAAGATAAGGGCGGGGGGCTATCCGAGCAGTACTTC
TRBV12-3/TRBV12-4	TRBJ1-1	16	.	.	CASSSLMTWRGTEAFF	TGTGCGAGCAGTTCGCTCATGACATGGAGAGGAACTGAAGCTTTCTTT